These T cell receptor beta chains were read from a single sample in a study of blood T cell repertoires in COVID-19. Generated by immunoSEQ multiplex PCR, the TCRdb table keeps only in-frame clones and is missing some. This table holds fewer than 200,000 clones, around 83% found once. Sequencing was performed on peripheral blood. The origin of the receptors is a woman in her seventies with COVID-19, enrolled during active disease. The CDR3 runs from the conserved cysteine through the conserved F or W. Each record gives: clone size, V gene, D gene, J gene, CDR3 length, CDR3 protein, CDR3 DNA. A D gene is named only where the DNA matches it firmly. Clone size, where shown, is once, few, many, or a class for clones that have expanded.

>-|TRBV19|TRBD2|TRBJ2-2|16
CASSFLAGASTGELFF
TGTGCCAGTAGTTTCCTAGCGGGGGCTTCCACCGGGGAGCTGTTTTTT
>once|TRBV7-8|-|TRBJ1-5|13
CASSLNSFQPQHF
TGTGCCAGCAGCTTAAACTCTTTTCAGCCCCAGCATTTT
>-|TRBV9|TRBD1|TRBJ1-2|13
CASSFRGNYGYTF
TGTGCCAGCAGCTTCAGGGGGAACTATGGCTACACCTTC
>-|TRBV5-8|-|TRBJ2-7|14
CASSPNLLTYEQYF
TGTGCCAGCAGCCCAAATTTACTAACCTACGAGCAGTACTTC
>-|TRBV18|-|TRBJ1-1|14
CASSPREGYTEAFF
TGTGCCAGCTCGCCTCGGGAGGGGTACACTGAAGCTTTCTTT
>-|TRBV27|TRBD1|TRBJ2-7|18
CASSLSGHRGEFSYEQYF
TGTGCCAGCAGTTTATCGGGGCACAGGGGCGAGTTTAGCTACGAGCAGTACTTC
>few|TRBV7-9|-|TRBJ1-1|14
CASTLGGVGTEAFF
TGTGCCAGCACCCTCGGAGGGGTGGGCACTGAAGCTTTCTTT
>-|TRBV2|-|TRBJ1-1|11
CASSLDRKAFF
TGTGCCAGCAGTCTAGACAGAAAAGCTTTCTTT
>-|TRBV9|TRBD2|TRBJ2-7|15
CASSVGGSATYEQYF
TGTGCCAGCAGCGTAGGCGGGAGCGCCACCTACGAGCAGTACTTC
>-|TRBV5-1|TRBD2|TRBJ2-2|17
CASSLQPGGANTGELFF
TGCGCCAGCAGCCTTCAACCGGGAGGAGCGAACACCGGGGAGCTGTTTTTT
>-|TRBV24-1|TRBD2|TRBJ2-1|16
CATSEPLAGGPDEQFF
TGTGCCACCAGTGAACCTCTAGCGGGAGGGCCGGATGAGCAGTTCTTC
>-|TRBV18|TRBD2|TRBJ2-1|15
CASSPRTSGNNEQFF
TGTGCCAGCTCACCACGGACTAGCGGGAATAATGAGCAGTTCTTC
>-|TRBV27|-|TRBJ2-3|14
CASSLGRRTDTQYF
TGTGCCAGCAGTTTGGGGCGTCGCACAGATACGCAGTATTTT
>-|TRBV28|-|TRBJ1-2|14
CASSRAQPNYGYTF
TGTGCCAGCAGTCGAGCACAGCCGAACTATGGCTACACCTTC
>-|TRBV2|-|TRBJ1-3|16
CASSEALGQKGNTIYF
TGTGCCAGCAGTGAAGCGCTAGGACAGAAGGGAAACACCATATATTTT
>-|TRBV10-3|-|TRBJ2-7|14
CAITGDSSSYEQYF
TGTGCCATCACCGGGGACTCCTCCTCCTACGAGCAGTACTTC
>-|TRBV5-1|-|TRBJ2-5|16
CASSRATWDTQETQYF
TGCGCCAGCAGCCGCGCGACCTGGGACACCCAGGAGACCCAGTACTTC
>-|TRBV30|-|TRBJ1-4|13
CAWTSGWNEKLFF
TGTGCCTGGACATCGGGTTGGAATGAAAAACTGTTTTTT
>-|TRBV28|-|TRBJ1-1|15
CASSRTAPSRTEAFF
TGTGCCAGCAGTAGGACAGCGCCAAGCAGGACTGAAGCTTTCTTT
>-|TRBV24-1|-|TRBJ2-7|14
CATSGRGQHYEQYF
TGTGCCACCAGTGGCCGGGGTCAGCACTACGAGCAGTACTTC
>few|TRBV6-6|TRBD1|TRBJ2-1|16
CASSYPTGGRINEQFF
TGTGCCAGCAGTTACCCGACAGGGGGCAGGATCAATGAGCAGTTCTTC
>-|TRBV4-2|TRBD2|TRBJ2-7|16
CASSQDGTSGSYEQYF
TGTGCCAGCAGCCAAGATGGGACTAGCGGGAGCTACGAGCAGTACTTC
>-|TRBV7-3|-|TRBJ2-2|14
CASSLALVSGELFF
TGTGCCAGCAGCTTAGCCCTAGTATCGGGGGAGCTGTTTTTT
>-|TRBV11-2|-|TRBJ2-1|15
CASSSLAHPYNEQFF
TGTGCCAGCAGCTCATTAGCCCACCCCTACAATGAGCAGTTCTTC
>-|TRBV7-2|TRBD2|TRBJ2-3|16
CASSSLLAGVTDTQYF
TGTGCCAGCAGCTCCTTACTAGCGGGAGTCACAGATACGCAGTATTTT
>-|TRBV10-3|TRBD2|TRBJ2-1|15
CAISDRAGGVDEQFF
TGTGCCATCAGTGACCGCGCCGGGGGGGTCGATGAGCAGTTCTTC
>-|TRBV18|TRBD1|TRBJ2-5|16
CASSPFLGTGQETQYF
TGTGCCAGCTCACCATTCCTCGGGACAGGTCAAGAGACCCAGTACTTC
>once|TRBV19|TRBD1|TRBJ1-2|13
CASSGTGEFGYTF
TGTGCCAGTTCCGGGACAGGGGAATTTGGTTACACCTTC
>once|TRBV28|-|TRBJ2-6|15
CASSFSLSGANVLTF
TGTGCCAGCAGCTTTTCTTTATCTGGGGCCAACGTCCTGACTTTC
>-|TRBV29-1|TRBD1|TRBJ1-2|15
CSVMGQGSSNYGYTF
TGCAGCGTGATGGGACAGGGGAGCTCTAACTATGGCTACACCTTC
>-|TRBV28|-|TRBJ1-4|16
CASRTNSFATNEKLFF
TGTGCCAGCAGAACGAACAGCTTTGCAACTAATGAAAAACTGTTTTTT
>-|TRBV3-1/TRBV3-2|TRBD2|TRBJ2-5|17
CASSQDRAAGVAETQYF
TGTGCCAGCAGCCAAGATAGGGCGGCGGGAGTTGCAGAGACCCAGTACTTC
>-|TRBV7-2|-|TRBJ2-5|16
CASTPGAGSGQETQYF
TGTGCCAGCACGCCCGGGGCCGGGAGCGGCCAAGAGACCCAGTACTTC
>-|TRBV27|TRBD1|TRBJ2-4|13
CASSRQGGNIQYF
TGTGCCAGCAGTAGACAGGGGGGGAACATTCAGTACTTC
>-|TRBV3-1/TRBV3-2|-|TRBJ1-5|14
CASSRRQVNQPQHF
TGTGCCAGCAGCCGAAGACAGGTCAATCAGCCCCAGCATTTT
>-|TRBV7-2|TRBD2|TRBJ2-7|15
CASSALAGGIREQYF
TGTGCCAGCAGCGCCCTAGCGGGAGGGATACGCGAGCAGTACTTC
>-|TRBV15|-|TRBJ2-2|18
CATRRGFSSGANTGELFF
TGTGCCACCAGAAGAGGTTTCTCTTCCGGGGCGAACACCGGGGAGCTGTTTTTT
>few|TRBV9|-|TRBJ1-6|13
CANLLEAHSPLHF
TGTGCCAACCTGTTAGAGGCGCATTCACCCCTCCACTTT
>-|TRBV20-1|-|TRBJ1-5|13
CSASGTVGQPQHF
TGCAGTGCTAGTGGAACAGTCGGTCAGCCCCAGCATTTT
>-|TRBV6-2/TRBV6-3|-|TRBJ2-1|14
CASSSTPLANEQFF
TGTGCCAGCAGTTCAACCCCACTAGCTAACGAGCAGTTCTTC
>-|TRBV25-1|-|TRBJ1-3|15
CASSAYGRTGNTIYF
TGTGCCAGCAGTGCGTACGGCAGGACTGGAAACACCATATATTTT
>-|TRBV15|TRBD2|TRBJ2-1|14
CATSGLSGSNEQFF
TGTGCCACCAGCGGATTAAGCGGGAGCAATGAGCAGTTCTTC
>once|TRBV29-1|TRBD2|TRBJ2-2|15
CSVGVVAGDTGELFF
TGCAGCGTTGGTGTGGTAGCGGGAGACACCGGGGAGCTGTTTTTT
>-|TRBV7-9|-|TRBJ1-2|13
CASQSTPPGGYTF
TGTGCCAGCCAGTCTACACCTCCGGGGGGCTACACCTTC